What follows describes a single TCR beta chain. This CDR3 has 15 amino acids. V shed 0 bases and J 6 bases; nucleotides not matched to a gene: 7. CDR1 and CDR2 from the germline V gene are SGHDT and YYEEEE. The assay was immunoSEQ multiplex PCR, and TCRdb's table has in-frame clones only and misses some. The sample lists some 87,000 clones, around 83% occurring once. These data belong to a study of blood T cell repertoires in COVID-19. Sequenced input: peripheral blood. This chain connects TRBV5-6 to TRBJ2-7, with 9 bases that match TRBD2. The clonotype comes from a man at least 80 years old with active or convalescent COVID-19. CDR3: CASSLGGGRAREQYF. The DNA of the CDR3 is TGTGCCAGCAGCTTGGGGGGCGGGAGGGCCCGCGAGCAGTACTTC.